This note documents a single TCR beta chain sequence. The antigen is undetermined. There are 13 residues in the CDR3. Trimming stripped 2 bases from V and 3 bases from J, with 7 bases between. Per the germline V gene, CDR1 is MNHEY and CDR2 is SVGAGI. These data come from a study of T cell responses to AZD1222 COVID-19 vaccine. Findings and caveats of the study: White British donors predominated, females outnumbered males, and clonal diversity was possibly underestimated. Increases in Spike-specific TCR breadth and depth were seen after two AZD1222 doses.

The assay was immunoSEQ multiplex PCR, and TCRdb's table has in-frame clones only and misses some. The repertoire consists of 150,000 or so clones, with nearly 95% occurring once and the leading ten covering about 2.5%. This sequence originates from an adult in good health. The rearrangement uses TRBV6-5 and TRBJ1-2; D is perhaps TRBD1 (6 bases). Here the sequenced sample was peripheral blood, taken on day 0 of AZD1222 vaccination. For the CDR3, the DNA is TGTGCCAGCAGTTACGGGGGCCACTATGGCTACACCTTC. This translates into CASSYGGHYGYTF.